The 19 T cell receptor beta chains presented below share a single source sample, sequenced in a study of beta chain features in type 1 diabetes. Sequencing targeted expressed TCRB transcripts, as all isolated RNA had been reverse transcribed. Profiling relied on immunoSEQ multiplex PCR, and the TCRdb table lists in-frame clones only, not all of them. The sample contains 860,000 or so clones, under 20% of which appear only once. Input material: naive CD4+ T cells from blood. These receptor sequences come from a woman between 18 and 29 years old in good health.

The chain links TRBV6-5 to TRBJ2-4; D is possibly TRBD1 or TRBD2 (7 bases each). From germline, CDR1 is MNHEY and CDR2 SVGAGI. This CDR3 has 15 residues. The V gene lost 4 bases and the J gene lost 9 bases, with 19 bases spanning the gap. For the CDR3, the DNA is TGTGCCAGCAGTTCTATGACAGGGAGGGGGCTCATTCAGTACTTC. This sequence encodes CASSSMTGRGLIQYF.

Concerning this clone itself: Other nucleotide sequences in the sample specify the same CDR3. This rearrangement joins TRBV18 to TRBJ1-1; no firm D call. V dropped 4 bases and J dropped 0 bases, with 6 bases sitting between them. CDR3 length: 13 amino acids. The germline V gene has CDR1 KGHSH and CDR2 LQKENI. CDR3 protein: CASSQGMNTEAFF. The CDR3 region has the DNA TGTGCCAGCTCACAGGGTATGAACACTGAAGCTTTCTTT.

The gene calls are TRBV10-3 and TRBJ2-5, with D uncertain. V shed 2 bases and J shed 3 bases, with 10 bases lying between them. In germline, CDR1 is ENHRY, CDR2 SYGVKD. The CDR3 contains 14 residues. The CDR3 region is CAISERAVEETQYF. The DNA for the CDR3 is TGTGCCATCAGTGAGAGGGCAGTTGAAGAGACCCAGTACTTC.

This clone was counted a few times. The chain combines TRBV4-3 with TRBJ2-5, with 11 bases that match TRBD2. The J call is doubtful: the DNA matches TRBJ2-7 better. CDR1 and CDR2 (germline): LGHNA, YSLEER. The CDR3 consists of 15 residues. The CDR3 loop is CASSPTSGSFYEQYF. CDR3 nucleotide sequence: TGCGCCAGCAGCCCAACTAGCGGGAGTTTCTACGAGCAGTACTTC.

Only a few counts were recorded for this clone. The rearrangement joins TRBV29-1 to TRBJ2-2; D possibly corresponds to TRBD2 (5 bases). The CDR3 is 12 amino acids. The germline V gene encodes CDR1 SQVTM and CDR2 ANQGSEA. CDR3 sequence (DNA): TGCGCGGGCTACCCTAACACCGGGGAGCTGTTTTTT. Protein product: CAGYPNTGELFF.

DNA for the CDR3: TGTGCCAGCAGCCCTAGTAGTGGGGCACCCTACGAGCAGTACTTC. The encoded protein is CASSPSSGAPYEQYF. This chain joins TRBV9 and TRBJ2-7; TRBD1 might be the D (5 bases). Trimming took off 4 bases at V and 2 bases at J, with 16 bases between the two ends. The CDR3 covers 15 residues. Germline lookup yields CDR1 SGDLS and CDR2 YYNGEE.

This clone turned up a few times. The chain employs TRBV27 and TRBJ1-2, with 7 bases matching TRBD1. V lost 0 bases and J lost 3; bases outside the gene matches: 7. The germline gives CDR1 MNHEY, CDR2 SMNVEV (reference sequence). This CDR3 is 16 amino acids long. CDR3 amino acids: CASSLSSRTGHYGYTF. For the CDR3, the DNA is TGTGCCAGCAGTTTATCGTCGAGGACAGGCCACTATGGCTACACCTTC.

This clone was picked up a small number of times. V gene TRBV5-1 combines with J gene TRBJ1-4; D is undetermined. Trimming stripped 0 bases from V and 4 bases from J, with 10 bases between. The CDR3 has 15 residues. Germline V gene lookup returns CDR1 SGHRS and CDR2 YFSETQ. CDR3 region: CASSLVGLSNEKLFF. The CDR3, as DNA: TGCGCCAGCAGCTTGGTTGGACTGAGTAATGAAAAACTGTTTTTT.

The V gene is TRBV10-3, the J gene TRBJ2-7, with a tentative D call TRBD1 (5 bases). The CDR3 covers 14 residues. Germline values: CDR1 ENHRY, CDR2 SYGVKD. The germline V and J ends were trimmed by 3 bases and 0 bases, with 9 bases remaining between them. The CDR3 spells CAISDPRASYEQYF. The CDR3 DNA reads as TGTGCCATCAGTGACCCCAGGGCCTCCTACGAGCAGTACTTC.

The gene calls are TRBV28 and TRBJ2-3, with a tentative D call TRBD2 (5 bases). The ends were cut back, 6 bases at V and 1 base at J, with 14 bases in the middle. CDR1 and CDR2 from the germline V gene are MDHEN and SYDVKM. CDR3 length: 15 residues. CDR3 sequence reads: CASSLRGFGTDTQYF. As DNA, the CDR3 is TGTGCCAGCAGCTTAAGAGGGTTCGGCACAGATACGCAGTATTTT.

This clone was counted only a few times. V and J are TRBV7-9 and TRBJ1-5; D might be TRBD1 (6 bases). Germline V CDR1 and CDR2: SEHNR, FQNEAQ (reference sequence). This CDR3 comprises 14 residues. V lost 1 base and J lost 3, with 7 bases in between. CDR3 loop: CASSLGQVNQPQHF. The CDR3 coding sequence is TGTGCCAGCAGCTTAGGACAGGTCAATCAGCCCCAGCATTTT.

The J gene is TRBJ2-6, the V gene TRBV2, with TRBD1 identical over 7 bases. The CDR3 runs to 15 residues. In germline, CDR1 is SNHLY, CDR2 FYNNEI. V lost 5 bases, J lost 4 bases, and 5 bases stayed unmatched. The DNA of the CDR3 is TGTGCCAGCAGTTTGGACAGGTTAGGGGCCAACGTCCTGACTTTC. Its translation: CASSLDRLGANVLTF.

Of note for this clone: This may arise from a read error, as a much more abundant clone is one base away. The chain recombines TRBV11-2 with TRBJ2-3, with D hard to call. V was clipped by 2 bases and J by 6 bases, with 3 bases between them. The germline V gene encodes CDR1 SGHAT and CDR2 FQNNGV. CDR3 size: 11 residues. In nucleotides, the CDR3 is TGTGCCAGCAGCTTACCGGATACGCAGTATTTT. This codes for CASSLPDTQYF.

The V and J genes are TRBV6-5 and TRBJ2-3; D is unclear. CDR3 size: 12 residues. The V gene lost 5 bases and the J gene lost 3 bases, with 6 bases spanning the gap. CDR1 MNHEY and CDR2 SVGAGI come from the germline V gene. CDR3 loop: CASSQTTDTQYF. The CDR3, as DNA: TGTGCCAGCAGTCAAACGACAGATACGCAGTATTTT.

The chain joins TRBV7-2 to TRBJ2-5; D might be TRBD2 (6 bases). Trimming cost V 5 bases and J 7 bases, with 14 bases left between them. CDR3 size: 13 residues. The V gene's germline CDR1 is SGHTA and CDR2 FQGNSA. The CDR3 sequence: CASSMTRLGTQYF. Written as DNA, the CDR3 is TGTGCCAGCAGCATGACTAGGTTGGGGACCCAGTACTTC.

This chain links TRBV27 with TRBJ2-1; 12 bases agree with TRBD2. The CDR3 is 16 residues long. J gave up 8 bases and V 7 bases, and 12 bases lay outside the gene matches. Germline CDR1 reads MNHEY; CDR2 reads SMNVEV (reference sequence). Written as DNA, the CDR3 is TGTGCCAGCACACCCTCGCTAGCGGGAGGGTATTATGAGCAGTTCTTC. Translating gives CASTPSLAGGYYEQFF.

Ten or more counts support this clone. V is TRBV4-3 and J is TRBJ2-7; TRBD1 might be the D (6 bases). The germline V gene encodes CDR1 LGHNA and CDR2 YSLEER. There are 14 residues in the CDR3. The V end lost 1 base, the J end lost 10 bases, and 17 bases lay between the germline ends. The CDR3 DNA reads TGCGCCAGCAGCCAAGCCGTCCCGGGACATGTTCAGTACTTC. Translating it yields CASSQAVPGHVQYF.

This chain links TRBV4-2 with TRBJ2-3, with 10 bases matching TRBD2. Germline-derived CDR1 and CDR2 are LGHNA and YNFKEQ. Unmatched junction bases numbered 13, after V lost 8 bases and J lost 2 bases. CDR3 length: 17 residues. CDR3 in DNA: TGTGCCAGCCGTATAGCGGGAGGTGGGGGACCCACAGATACGCAGTATTTT. Its translation: CASRIAGGGGPTDTQYF.

A single count supports this clone. Written as DNA, the CDR3 is TGCGCCAGCAGCCAGTCAGCGGGAGGGCCAAATTATGAGCAGTTCTTC. Translating gives CASSQSAGGPNYEQFF. The rearrangement joins TRBV4-1 to TRBJ2-1; 10 nucleotides align to TRBD2. V shed 3 bases, J shed 8 bases, and the junction held 10 bases outside the gene matches. From germline, CDR1 is MGHRA and CDR2 YSYEKL. This CDR3 is built from 16 residues.